This T cell receptor (beta chain) was captured in a study of cytomegalovirus exposure and HLA in healthy donors. Study outcomes and limitations: The classifier reportedly diagnosed cytomegalovirus status with high specificity and sensitivity.

Concerning this clone: Its target is not known.

Both 60 Vbeta primers and 13 Jbeta primers went into the PCR. Clones were sequenced by immunoSEQ multiplex PCR, and TCRdb holds only the in-frame ones, with some missing. The specimen's table records about 110,000 clones. Trimming stripped 3 bases from V and 5 bases from J, with 25 bases between. The CDR3 length is 17 residues. Germline assignment: CDR1 GTSNPN and CDR2 SVGIG (reference sequence). The rearrangement joins TRBV30 to TRBJ1-2; no clear D gene. The TCR comes from a man between 40 and 49 years old in good health and CMV-seropositive. The sample taken for sequencing was PBMCs. The CDR3 nucleotides are TGTGCCTGGAGATCGGGGTACTCCGTTGGCACTCCTTATGGCTACACCTTC. Amino acids: CAWRSGYSVGTPYGYTF.